This T cell receptor (beta chain) was captured in a study of radiotherapy plus CTLA-4 blockade in lung cancer. This CDR3 comprises 14 residues. V was shortened by 2 bases and J by 0 bases, with 6 bases between the two germline ends. CDR1 is SGHRS, CDR2 YFSETQ, per germline. Profiling relied on immunoSEQ multiplex PCR, and the TCRdb table lists in-frame clones only, not all of them. Counted here are 65,000 to 100,000 clones, around 83% occurring once; the ten biggest clones make up 0.82%. The chain combines TRBV5-1 with TRBJ2-1, with D possibly being TRBD2 (5 bases). The TCR was taken from a human donor with non-small cell lung cancer who had stable disease on radiotherapy plus ipilimumab. The starting material was peripheral blood, obtained from a patient treated with radiotherapy plus ipilimumab. Written as DNA, the CDR3 is TGCGCCAGCAGCTTACGGGGCTCCTACAATGAGCAGTTCTTC. Its protein is CASSLRGSYNEQFF.